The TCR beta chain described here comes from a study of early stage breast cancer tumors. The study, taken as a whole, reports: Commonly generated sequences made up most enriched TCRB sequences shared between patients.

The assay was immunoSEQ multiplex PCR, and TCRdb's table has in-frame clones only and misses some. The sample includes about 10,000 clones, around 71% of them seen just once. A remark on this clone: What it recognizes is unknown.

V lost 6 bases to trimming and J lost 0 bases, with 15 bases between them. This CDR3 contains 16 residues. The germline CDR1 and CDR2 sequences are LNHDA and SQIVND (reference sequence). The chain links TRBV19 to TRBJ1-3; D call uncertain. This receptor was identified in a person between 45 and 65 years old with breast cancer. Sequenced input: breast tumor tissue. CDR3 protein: CASRRVSGVSGNTIYF. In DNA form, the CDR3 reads TGTGCCAGTAGACGGGTGTCCGGGGTCTCTGGAAACACCATATATTTT.